Sequencing of this T cell receptor beta chain was carried out in a study of blood T cell repertoires in COVID-19. Whole-study context: PBMCs, B-cell-depleted T cells, or T cells provided the cDNA or gDNA that made up the material.

Germline V gives CDR1 SGHRS, CDR2 YFSETQ. The V end was cut by 4 bases, the J end by 4 bases, with 17 bases between. The CDR3 runs 16 residues. In the study's own analysis: By means of reference gene primer amplification, nucleated cell counts were estimated. The method was immunoSEQ multiplex PCR; TCRdb's version includes in-frame clones alone and lacks a portion of them. V and J calls and clone size are given by that table; D and trimming were obtained from the DNA. The sample carries 150,000 to 250,000 clones, 90% to 95% recorded once. The V and J genes are TRBV5-1 and TRBJ2-2; maybe TRBD1 (5 bases). Material for sequencing was peripheral blood. The sequence derives from a man aged 30 to 39 with COVID-19, enrolled during active disease. The CDR3 nucleotides read TGCGCCAGCAGCCCTCTTAGTAGGGGCTTCACCGGGGAGCTGTTTTTT. It is translated as CASSPLSRGFTGELFF.